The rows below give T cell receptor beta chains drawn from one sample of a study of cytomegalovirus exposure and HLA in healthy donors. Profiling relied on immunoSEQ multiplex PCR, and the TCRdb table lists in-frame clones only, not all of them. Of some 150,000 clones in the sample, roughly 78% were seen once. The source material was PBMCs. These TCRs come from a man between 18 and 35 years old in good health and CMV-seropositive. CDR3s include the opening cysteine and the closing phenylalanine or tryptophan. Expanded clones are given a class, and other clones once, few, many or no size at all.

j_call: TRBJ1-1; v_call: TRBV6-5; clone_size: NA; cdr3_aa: CASSSLGTKGSEAFF
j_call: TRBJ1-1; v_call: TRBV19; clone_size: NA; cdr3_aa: CASRITEITEAFF
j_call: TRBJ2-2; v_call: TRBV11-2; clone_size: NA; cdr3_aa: CASSSQSGNTGELFF
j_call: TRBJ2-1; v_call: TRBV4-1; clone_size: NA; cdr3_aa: CASSQSPQGDNEQFF
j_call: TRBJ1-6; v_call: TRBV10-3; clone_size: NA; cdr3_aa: CAISTRSGTGDNSPLHF
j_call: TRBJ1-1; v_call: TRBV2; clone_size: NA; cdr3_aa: CASSERGLSNTEAFF
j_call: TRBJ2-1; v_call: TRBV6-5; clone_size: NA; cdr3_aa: CASSYWPSGFYNEQFF
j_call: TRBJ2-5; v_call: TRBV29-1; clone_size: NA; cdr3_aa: CSVESRSETQYF
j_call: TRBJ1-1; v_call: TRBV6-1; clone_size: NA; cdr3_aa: CASSATGTGKAEAFF
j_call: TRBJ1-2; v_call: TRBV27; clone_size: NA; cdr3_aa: CASSFGGQGNGYTF
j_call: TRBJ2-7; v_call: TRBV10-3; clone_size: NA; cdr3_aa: CAISRLAGPYEQYF
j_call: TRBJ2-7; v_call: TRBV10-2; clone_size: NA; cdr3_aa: CASSALGAQYF
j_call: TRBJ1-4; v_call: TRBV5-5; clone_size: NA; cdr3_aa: CASSQLTGTEKLFF
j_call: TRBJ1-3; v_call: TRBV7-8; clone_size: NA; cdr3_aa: CASSLAPYSSSGNTIYF
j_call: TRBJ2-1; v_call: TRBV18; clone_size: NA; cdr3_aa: CASSLTSDGNEQFF
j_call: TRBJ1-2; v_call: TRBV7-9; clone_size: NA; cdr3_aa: CASSLEAGNYGYTF
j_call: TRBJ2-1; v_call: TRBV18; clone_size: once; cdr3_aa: CASSPSSSGRRNNEQFF
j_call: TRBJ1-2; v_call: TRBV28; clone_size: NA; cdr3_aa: CATNDPGDRDAFYGYTF
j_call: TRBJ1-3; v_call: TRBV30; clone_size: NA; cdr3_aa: CASGYRNTIYF